This T cell receptor (beta chain) comes out of a study of cytomegalovirus exposure and HLA in healthy donors. Repertoires were generated with immunoSEQ multiplex PCR, while TCRdb's copy carries only in-frame clones and drops some. This sample yields 55,000 to 80,000 clones, of which approximately 94% are seen a single time; around 1.5% belongs to the top ten. Per germline, CDR1 SGHRS and CDR2 YFSETQ. The CDR3 has 13 residues. Trimming removed 4 bases at V and 1 base at J, with 8 bases between. This receptor was taken from a man younger than 35 in good health and CMV-seropositive. The source material was PBMCs. The chain employs TRBV5-1 and TRBJ2-5; D unclear. CDR3 residues: CASSEPSQETQYF. The CDR3 DNA is TGCGCCAGCAGCGAGCCATCCCAAGAGACCCAGTACTTC. The whole variable domain, remainder taken from reference TRBV5-1 and TRBJ2-5, is KAGVTQTPRYLIKTRGQQVTLSCSPISGHRSVSWYQQTPGQGLQFLFEYFSETQRNKGNFPGRFSGRQFSNSRSEMNVSTLELGDSALYLCASSEPSQETQYFGPGTRLLVL.